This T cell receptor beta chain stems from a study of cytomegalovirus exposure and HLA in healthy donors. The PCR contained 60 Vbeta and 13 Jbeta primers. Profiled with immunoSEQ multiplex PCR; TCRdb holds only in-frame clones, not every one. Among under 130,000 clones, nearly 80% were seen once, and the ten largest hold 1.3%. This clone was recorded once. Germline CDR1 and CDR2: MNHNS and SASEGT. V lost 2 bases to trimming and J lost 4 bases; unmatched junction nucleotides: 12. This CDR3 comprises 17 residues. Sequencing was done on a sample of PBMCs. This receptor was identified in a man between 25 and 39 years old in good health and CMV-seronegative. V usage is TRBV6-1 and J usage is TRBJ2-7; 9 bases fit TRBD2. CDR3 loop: CASSELGGRATYYEQYF. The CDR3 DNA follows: TGTGCCAGCAGTGAACTTGGCGGGAGGGCAACATATTACGAGCAGTACTTC.